The clone carrying this T cell receptor (beta chain) was seen once. Its antigen remains unknown. Built from TCR beta cDNA, the libraries had unique molecular identifiers in them. TCRdb re-analysed the PCR reads in MiXCR, keeping a single row per CDR3 protein. The table has about 560,000 distinct CDR3 sequences, roughly 46% seen once; the top ten hold around 1.7%. These data belong to a study of post-analysis software for immune sequencing data. Study results and limitations: Compared with controls, patients had more of about 5 TRBV segments, including TRBV5-6, TRBV5-1 and TRBV20-1.

This CDR3 is built from 15 residues. CDR1 SGDLS and CDR2 YYNGEE come from the germline V gene. The chain joins TRBV9 to TRBJ2-5; weak D call: TRBD1 (6 bases). TRBJ2-7 matches the DNA end more closely, so the J call is doubtful. The sample consisted of blood. The TCR comes from a girl between 5 and 17 years old with multiple sclerosis. In DNA form, the CDR3 reads TGTGCCAGCAGCAAACAGGGAATTGGGGTCTACGAGCAGTACTTC. This gives the protein CASSKQGIGVYEQYF.